Listed here are 22 T cell receptor beta chains from one sample, sequenced in a study of blood T cell repertoires in COVID-19. Libraries were prepared by immunoSEQ multiplex PCR; TCRdb keeps only in-frame clonotypes and omits some of them. The sample holds 150,000 or so clones, approximately 90% seen once. Sequencing used peripheral blood. These receptors all stem from a man aged 18 to 30 with acute or convalescent COVID-19.

In DNA form, the CDR3 reads TGCGCCAGCAGCCAAGATCTCCGGCTTAGCGGGGGCCTTCTCTACAATGAGCAGTTCTTC. Its protein is CASSQDLRLSGGLLYNEQFF. V is TRBV4-1 and J is TRBJ2-1, with 9 bases aligning to TRBD2. V shed 0 bases and J 3 bases; nucleotides not matched to a gene: 15. This CDR3 spans 20 amino acids. The V gene's germline CDR1 is MGHRA and CDR2 YSYEKL.

This clone occurred a few times. The chain links TRBV28 to TRBJ1-1; perhaps TRBD1 as D (6 bases). Germline V gives CDR1 MDHEN, CDR2 SYDVKM. CDR3 length: 17 residues. V was shortened by 7 bases and J by 0 bases, with 21 bases between the two germline ends. The CDR3 region has the DNA TGTGCCAGCACCCTGGGGTGGGGGCGCGGTATGAACACTGAAGCTTTCTTT. It is translated as CASTLGWGRGMNTEAFF.

The V and J genes are TRBV28 and TRBJ2-2; D uncertain. Germline loops: CDR1 MDHEN, CDR2 SYDVKM. This CDR3 region has 14 residues. Trimming shortened V by 3 bases and J by 6 bases, and 11 bases separated the two germline ends. Here the CDR3 reads CASSLTPRAGELFF. CDR3 coding DNA: TGTGCCAGCAGTTTGACACCGCGAGCCGGGGAGCTGTTTTTT. The full variable domain, completed using reference TRBV28 and TRBJ2-2, is DVKVTQSSRYLVKRTGEKVFLECVQDMDHENMFWYRQDPGLGLRLIYFSYDVKMKEKGDIPEGYSVSREKKERFSLILESASTNQTSMYLCASSLTPRAGELFFGEGSRLTVL.

The chain recombines TRBV18 with TRBJ2-7; possible D gene TRBD1, 6 bases. CDR1 and CDR2 from the germline V gene are KGHSH and LQKENI. The ends were cut back, 2 bases at V and 5 bases at J, with 10 bases in the middle. The CDR3 extends over 13 amino acids. CDR3 residues: CASSPVGANEQYF. CDR3 nucleotides: TGTGCCAGCTCACCAGTGGGGGCTAACGAGCAGTACTTC.

The chain joins TRBV10-1 to TRBJ1-2; 10 positions agree with TRBD1. CDR1 and CDR2 (germline): WNHNN, SYGVQD (reference sequence). The CDR3 is 14 amino acids. Unmatched junction bases numbered 3, after V lost 0 bases and J lost 8 bases. CDR3 sequence reads: CASSESRTGGGYTF. The DNA for the CDR3 is TGCGCCAGCAGTGAGTCCCGGACAGGGGGAGGCTACACCTTC.

This rearrangement joins TRBV2 to TRBJ1-2, with 7 bases that match TRBD1. The germline V gene has CDR1 SNHLY and CDR2 FYNNEI. V lost 7 bases to trimming and J lost 1 base; unmatched junction nucleotides: 15. This CDR3 has 17 residues. The CDR3 is CASNNNPGQKFNYGYTF. DNA of the CDR3: TGTGCCAGCAACAACAACCCGGGACAGAAATTTAACTATGGCTACACCTTC.

This rearrangement joins TRBV19 to TRBJ2-3; D remains unclear. The CDR3 totals 14 residues. The germline gives CDR1 LNHDA, CDR2 SQIVND (reference sequence). V lost 6 bases and J lost 2, with 12 bases in between. The CDR3 DNA reads TGTGCCAGTAGGACTTGGCAGAACACAGATACGCAGTATTTT. Amino acid sequence: CASRTWQNTDTQYF.

This clone came up a few times. The same CDR3 is also encoded by other DNA sequences in this sample. The chain combines TRBV5-1 with TRBJ2-3, with TRBD2 matching over 9 bases. CDR3 length: 14 residues. CDR1 and CDR2 from the germline V gene are SGHRS and YFSETQ. Unmatched junction bases numbered 1, after V lost 2 bases and J lost 3 bases. The CDR3 is CASSLGLATDTQYF. In DNA form, the CDR3 reads TGCGCCAGCAGCTTAGGACTAGCGACAGATACGCAGTATTTT.

This clone was seen more than once but under ten times. J is TRBJ1-1 and V is TRBV15; D unresolved. V was trimmed by 1 base and J by 7 bases, leaving 7 bases between them. CDR3 length: 12 residues. CDR1 is LNHNV, CDR2 YYDKDF, per germline (reference sequence). In DNA form, the CDR3 reads TGTGCCACCAGCAGAGGCAACTTTGAAGCTTTCTTT. This translates into CATSRGNFEAFF. The full variable domain, its missing parts supplied by reference TRBV15 and TRBJ1-1, is DAMVIQNPRYQVTQFGKPVTLSCSQTLNHNVMYWYQQKSSQAPKLLFHYYDKDFNNEADTPDNFQSRRPNTSFCFLDIRSPGLGDTAMYLCATSRGNFEAFFGQGTRLTVV.

The chain couples TRBV7-8 to TRBJ2-7; 9 nucleotides match TRBD2. The CDR3 totals 15 residues. Germline V CDR1 and CDR2: SGHVS, FQNEAQ. The J segment lost 2 bases and the V segment lost 1 base, leaving 3 bases of the junction unmatched. The CDR3 is CASSLGPSGAYEQYF. DNA for the CDR3: TGTGCCAGCAGCTTAGGGCCTAGCGGGGCCTACGAGCAGTACTTC.

The V and J genes are TRBV10-3 and TRBJ1-2, with D tentatively TRBD1 (5 bases). This CDR3 spans 14 amino acids. V was pared by 0 bases and J by 3 bases, with 8 bases between. Germline CDR1 ENHRY, CDR2 SYGVKD. The CDR3 region has the DNA TGTGCCATCAGTGAGTCAGGGGATCACTATGGCTACACCTTC. It encodes CAISESGDHYGYTF.

This clone was counted between two and nine times. The chain is built from TRBV12-5 and TRBJ2-5, with 7 bases matching TRBD1. V was clipped by 5 bases and J by 5 bases; unmatched bases: 8. The germline gives CDR1 LGHNT, CDR2 FRNRAP. The CDR3 is made up of 14 amino acids. CDR3 nucleotide sequence: TGTGCTAGTGGTGTCGGACAGGCGTGGGAGACCCAGTACTTC. Protein sequence: CASGVGQAWETQYF.

As concerns this clone: Other DNA variants within this sample encode the same CDR3. The chain employs TRBV5-1 and TRBJ2-3; tentatively, D is TRBD2 (6 bases). The CDR3 totals 14 residues. Trimming removed 4 bases at V and 2 bases at J, with 11 bases between. Germline V gene lookup returns CDR1 SGHRS and CDR2 YFSETQ. In nucleotides, the CDR3 is TGCGCCAGCAGCCCGGGACTCCACACAGATACGCAGTATTTT. Its protein product is CASSPGLHTDTQYF.

V and J are TRBV30 and TRBJ1-1, with 10 bases identical to TRBD1. The CDR3 consists of 13 residues. Unmatched junction bases numbered 3, after V lost 3 bases and J lost 5 bases. Germline CDR1 reads GTSNPN; CDR2 reads SVGIG (reference sequence). CDR3 in DNA: TGTGCCTGGAGCCGGACAGGGGGTACTGAAGCTTTCTTT. This codes for CAWSRTGGTEAFF. Looking up the rest from reference TRBV30 and TRBJ1-1 gives the full variable domain: SQTIHQWPATLVQPVGSPLSLECTVEGTSNPNLYWYRQAAGRGLQLLFYSVGIGQISSEVPQNLSASRPQDRQFILSSKKLLLSDSGFYLCAWSRTGGTEAFFGQGTRLTVV.

This chain uses TRBV2 with TRBJ2-5; TRBD1 matches at 7 bases. Germline values: CDR1 SNHLY, CDR2 FYNNEI. Trimming at V came to 11 bases and at J to 1 base, leaving 7 bases not matched to a gene. CDR3 length: 13 residues. CDR3 nucleotides: TGTGCCTGGATTAGGGACAGCCAAGAGACCCAGTACTTC. The encoded protein is CAWIRDSQETQYF.

V usage is TRBV5-1 and J usage is TRBJ1-3, with unresolved D. Germline CDR1 reads SGHRS; CDR2 reads YFSETQ. This CDR3 has 17 residues. V gave up 0 bases and J gave up 0 bases, with 13 bases separating them. The CDR3 here is CASSLAPARLSGNTIYF. CDR3 bases: TGCGCCAGCAGCTTGGCCCCAGCAAGACTCTCTGGAAACACCATATATTTT.

This sequence joins TRBV2 and TRBJ2-3, with 9 bases that match TRBD2. J lost 7 bases, V lost 6 bases, and 11 bases had no gene match. There are 15 residues in the CDR3. Germline loops: CDR1 SNHLY, CDR2 FYNNEI. CDR3 in DNA: TGTGCCAGCAGGAGCCCCTCGGGACTAGCAAATACGCAGTATTTT. Translating gives CASRSPSGLANTQYF.

The rearrangement uses TRBV3-1 (or the pseudogene TRBV3-2) and TRBJ2-2, with no clear D. Germline V lookup: CDR1 LGHDT, CDR2 YNNKEL (reference sequence). The CDR3 extends over 12 amino acids. V lost 4 bases and J lost 6, with 6 bases in between. The CDR3: CASSRRSGELFF. CDR3 DNA: TGTGCCAGCAGCCGGAGATCCGGGGAGCTGTTTTTT.

With respect to this clone: Other nucleotide sequences from this sample produce the same CDR3. The gene calls are TRBV18 and TRBJ1-3, with TRBD1 matching 7 bases. The germline CDR1 and CDR2 sequences are KGHSH and LQKENI. The CDR3 extends over 14 amino acids. V lost 6 bases to trimming and J lost 3 bases; unmatched junction nucleotides: 5. Here the CDR3 DNA reads TGTGCCAGCTCCCGGGACAGAAATGGAAACACCATATATTTT. It yields the protein CASSRDRNGNTIYF.

The V call is TRBV7-9, the J call TRBJ2-7, with 8 positions matching TRBD1. The V and J ends lost 3 bases and 4 bases, in that order; junction bases with no gene match: 14. The CDR3 extends over 17 amino acids. Looked up from germline, CDR1 is SEHNR and CDR2 is FQNEAQ (reference sequence). CDR3 in DNA: TGTGCCAGCAGCTTTGGACTAACGCAGGGGGCCGCGTACGAGCAGTACTTC. Translation: CASSFGLTQGAAYEQYF.

The chain couples TRBV7-9 to TRBJ2-1, with 7 bases identical to TRBD2. V lost 1 base to trimming and J lost 9 bases; unmatched junction nucleotides: 6. This CDR3 has 14 amino acids. The germline V gene encodes CDR1 SEHNR and CDR2 FQNEAQ (reference sequence). This chain's CDR3 is CASSLVTSAGEQFF. CDR3 nucleotide sequence: TGTGCCAGCAGCTTAGTAACTAGCGCGGGTGAGCAGTTCTTC.

This chain uses TRBV10-2 with TRBJ1-1, with 9 bases matching TRBD1. The length of the CDR3 is 14 residues. CDR1 WSHSY and CDR2 SAAADI come from the germline V gene. J was trimmed by 3 bases and V by 5 bases; bases with no gene match: 4. The CDR3 DNA is TGCGCCAGCAGTCCAACAGGGGGCTACACTGAAGCTTTCTTT. Protein product: CASSPTGGYTEAFF.